The 15 T cell receptor beta chains reported below all come from one sample, sequenced in a study of T cell responses to AZD1222 COVID-19 vaccine. Profiling relied on immunoSEQ multiplex PCR, and the TCRdb table lists in-frame clones only, not all of them. The table includes some 200,000 clones, approximately 94% detected once. The material sequenced was peripheral blood, taken 28 days after the second dose of the MenACWY control vaccine. The receptors shown here come from an adult who received the MenACWY meningococcal vaccine as a control.

CDR3 coding DNA: TGTGCCAGCAGTTACTACCCCCAGGGCGGCACAGATACGCAGTATTTT. This encodes CASSYYPQGGTDTQYF. The chain couples TRBV6-5 to TRBJ2-3, with a weak D call TRBD1 (5 bases). The germline V and J ends were trimmed by 1 base and 1 base, with 12 bases remaining between them. The CDR3 is made up of 16 amino acids. Germline CDR1 and CDR2: MNHEY and SVGAGI.

This chain joins TRBV7-9 and TRBJ2-7; no firm D call. The CDR3 covers 12 residues. Germline V gene sequence: CDR1 SEHNR, CDR2 FQNEAQ (reference sequence). V dropped 5 bases and J dropped 1 base, with 6 bases sitting between them. The CDR3 reads CASSPGSYEQYF. The CDR3 nucleotides read TGTGCCAGCAGCCCCGGGTCCTACGAGCAGTACTTC.

The chain has TRBV18 and TRBJ1-2, with D perhaps TRBD1 (5 bases). The germline V gene has CDR1 KGHSH and CDR2 LQKENI. The CDR3 is made up of 13 amino acids. V lost 2 bases, J lost 6 bases, and 10 bases lay in between. The CDR3 loop is CASSPAGRDGYTF. The CDR3 bases are TGTGCCAGCTCACCAGCGGGACGAGATGGCTACACCTTC.

The chain employs TRBV27 and TRBJ2-7, with TRBD1 identical over 9 bases. Germline V gene sequence: CDR1 MNHEY, CDR2 SMNVEV (reference sequence). The CDR3 covers 15 residues. After removal of 5 bases from V and 5 bases from J, the junction contained 10 bases not matched to a gene. CDR3 residues: CASSGKQGARNEQYF. The DNA of the CDR3 is TGTGCCAGCAGTGGTAAACAGGGGGCGCGCAACGAGCAGTACTTC.

The rearrangement uses TRBV19 and TRBJ2-3; TRBD1 aligns across 8 bases. With 5 bases clipped from V and 0 bases from J, the junction kept 4 bases outside the gene matches. Per germline, CDR1 LNHDA and CDR2 SQIVND (reference sequence). The CDR3 contains 15 residues. This CDR3 is CASSAGTGSTDTQYF. The CDR3 DNA reads TGTGCCAGTAGTGCCGGGACAGGTAGCACAGATACGCAGTATTTT.

V usage is TRBV27 and J usage is TRBJ1-2; 8 bases agree with TRBD1. CDR3 length: 17 amino acids. Trimming removed 1 base from V and 4 bases from J; junction bases left unmatched: 11. Germline V lookup: CDR1 MNHEY, CDR2 SMNVEV (reference sequence). CDR3: CASSLYPTTGVGYGYTF. CDR3 in DNA: TGTGCCAGCAGTTTATATCCCACGACAGGGGTGGGCTATGGCTACACCTTC.

The V call is TRBV10-3, the J call TRBJ2-2; D might be TRBD2 (5 bases). CDR3 length equals 14 residues. Germline V lookup: CDR1 ENHRY, CDR2 SYGVKD. V was shortened by 0 bases and J by 8 bases, with 10 bases between the two germline ends. The CDR3 sequence: CAISESSGEGELFF. CDR3 bases: TGTGCCATCAGTGAGTCGAGCGGAGAAGGGGAGCTGTTTTTT.

This chain links TRBV14 with TRBJ1-3; D not certain. Deletions cut 4 bases from V and 0 bases from J, with 10 bases between. The CDR3 is made up of 15 amino acids. Germline V gene lookup returns CDR1 SGHDN and CDR2 FVKESK. CDR3 DNA sequence: TGTGCCAGCAGCCCCTGGTCGGGCTCTGGAAACACCATATATTTT. Translated, it gives CASSPWSGSGNTIYF.

Only a few counts were recorded for this clone. The V and J genes are TRBV7-6 and TRBJ2-7; D is ambiguous. The germline V gene has CDR1 SGHVS and CDR2 FNYEAQ. CDR3 length: 15 residues. V was shortened by 1 base and J by 3 bases, with 13 bases between the two germline ends. The CDR3 DNA reads TGTGCCAGCAGCTTAGGCCCCGCAGTCCACTACGAGCAGTACTTC. This gives the protein CASSLGPAVHYEQYF. Drawing the rest from reference TRBV7-6 and TRBJ2-7, the complete variable domain is GAGVSQSPRYKVTKRGQDVALRCDPISGHVSLYWYRQALGQGPEFLTYFNYEAQQDKSGLPNDRFSAERPEGSISTLTIQRTEQRDSAMYRCASSLGPAVHYEQYFGPGTRLTVT.

The chain carries TRBV7-2 and TRBJ2-5; D assignment may be TRBD1 or TRBD2 (5 bases each). V lost 4 bases and J lost 6, with 27 bases in between. This CDR3 has 18 amino acids. CDR1 and CDR2 (germline): SGHTA, FQGNSA. The CDR3 DNA reads TGTGCCAGCAGCTCCACCCCGACGGGATCGGGACGGTCAAAGACCCAGTACTTC. This codes for CASSSTPTGSGRSKTQYF.

The V call is TRBV5-1, the J call TRBJ2-7; TRBD1 is a possible D gene (6 bases). This CDR3 has 14 residues. Germline loops: CDR1 SGHRS, CDR2 YFSETQ. Trimming left V 1 base short and J 3 bases short, with 11 bases between. The CDR3 region has the DNA TGCGCCAGCAGCTTGCGGGACACGGGCTACGAGCAGTACTTC. Its protein product is CASSLRDTGYEQYF.

V and J are TRBV5-1 and TRBJ1-5; D is uncertain. This CDR3 spans 13 amino acids. Between the trimmed V and J ends, which lost 0 bases and 9 bases, there was a span of 10 bases. Germline V lookup: CDR1 SGHRS, CDR2 YFSETQ. The CDR3 region has the DNA TGCGCCAGCAGCTTGGAGGATGCCGGGCCCCAGCATTTT. It yields the protein CASSLEDAGPQHF.

The chain is built from TRBV28 and TRBJ1-2; a weak D match, TRBD1 (6 bases). Germline V gene data show CDR1 as MDHEN and CDR2 as SYDVKM. V dropped 3 bases and J dropped 6 bases, with 11 bases sitting between them. The CDR3 contains 13 residues. CDR3: CASSFPGGDGYTF. The CDR3 nucleotides are TGTGCCAGCAGTTTCCCCGGGGGCGATGGCTACACCTTC.

V usage is TRBV29-1 and J usage is TRBJ1-1; maybe TRBD1 (6 bases). The CDR3 runs 12 residues. CDR1 is SQVTM, CDR2 ANQGSEA, per germline. V was clipped by 4 bases and J by 4 bases, with 10 bases between them. The CDR3 nucleotides are TGCAGCGTTGTGGGGGCGTCCACTGAAGCTTTCTTT. It codes for CSVVGASTEAFF. The variable domain in full, with the rest retrieved from reference TRBV29-1 and TRBJ1-1, is SAVISQKPSRDICQRGTSLTIQCQVDSQVTMMFWYRQQPGQSLTLIATANQGSEATYESGFVIDKFPISRPNLTFSTLTVSNMSPEDSSIYLCSVVGASTEAFFGQGTRLTVV.

This clone was observed a few times. The chain carries TRBV11-3 and TRBJ2-1, with 10 bases lining up with TRBD2. The germline V gene has CDR1 SGHNT and CDR2 YENEEA. The CDR3 extends over 16 amino acids. V was pared by 2 bases and J by 10 bases, with 11 bases of the junction left unmatched. The CDR3 here is CASSLNRLAGEGEQFF. The DNA for the CDR3 is TGTGCCAGCAGCTTAAATCGGCTAGCGGGAGAGGGGGAGCAGTTCTTC. Variable domain in full (rest from reference TRBV11-3 and TRBJ2-1): EAGVVQSPRYKIIEKKQPVAFWCNPISGHNTLYWYLQNLGQGPELLIRYENEEAVDDSQLPKDRFSAERLKGVDSTLKIQPAELGDSAVYLCASSLNRLAGEGEQFFGPGTRLTVL.